This paragraph reports one T cell receptor (beta chain). The table lists this clonotype with a few counts. Its antigen is still unknown. Base qualities are not at hand, and no much larger clone is one base apart. The sample belongs to a study of blood T cells in healthy people across ages (dated by TCRdb to 2014 to 2015). Regarding the study in general: Template switching captured roughly one uniquely barcoded TCR beta cDNA molecule per two T cells in model experiments. Using deep sequencing normalized with unique cDNA molecular identifiers, the study measured how TCR beta repertoire diversity changes with age. The donors were split into four age groups: young (average around 15 years), middle-aged (39), aged (about 62) and long-lived (about 82). To avoid experimental bias, donors of different ages were distributed randomly across sequencing lanes. Two additional independent replicas of 1 million unique cDNA reads from the same blood draw were analyzed for two donors (one aged 18 to 30 and one aged 80 or older). Overall results and qualifications from the work: Estimates of total diversity from one million sequenced T cells were regarded as lower bounds and underestimates. Observed TCR beta diversity per million T cells fell roughly linearly with age, and a significant reduction was already apparent by age roughly 40. The CMV infection status of donors was not known, potentially confounding age-related changes in expanded clonotypes. The percentage of naive T cells measured by flow cytometry correlated strongly with observed TCR beta diversity. Since profiling was done on bulk unsorted PBMCs, naive and antigen-experienced compartments could not be conclusively compared. Compared with the aged group, more naive CD4+ T cells, fewer expanded clones and increased TCR diversity were shown by the long-lived group, suggesting age selection.

The donors were roughly 39 Caucasian individuals from Russia, aged roughly 6 to 100 years, who were systemically healthy. Ten milliliters of peripheral blood were collected from each donor into EDTA-treated Vacutainer tubes. Ficoll-Paque density-gradient centrifugation was used to isolate PBMCs, with at least 7 million obtained per sample. Total RNA was extracted from PBMCs with Trizol reagent, with at least 6 micrograms obtained per sample. For every donor, an aliquot of PBMCs went through flow cytometry to measure the percentages of naive CD45RAhigh/CD27high T cells. The CDR3 runs 23 residues from the cysteine to the phenylalanine. The kept DNA is CDR3 alone, 69 bases in frame from the first base. Unmatched junction bases come to 26, with V trimmed by 1 base and J by 2 bases. The germline V gene encodes CDR1 LGHNA and CDR2 YSLEER. The protocol used for the library was 5' RACE. The instrument given in TCRdb is Illumina HiSeq 2500. A second PCR of about 6 to 12 cycles was run with a J-beta primer mix and a sample-barcoded 5' primer. Each TCR beta cDNA molecule received a unique molecular identifier from a template-switch 5' adaptor carrying 12 random nucleotides. Each sample yielded at least 2.5 million CDR3-containing paired-end reads. First-strand cDNA was synthesized from all RNA with the Mint cDNA synthesis kit, primed by a TRBC-specific oligonucleotide. Following uracil-DNA glycosylase treatment, a first 18-cycle PCR with universal primers M1SS and BC2_uni_R was performed on all cDNA. The published analysis was carried out like this. For normalization, 1 million high-quality reads, each with a distinct molecular identifier, were randomly selected from each sample. Instead of being binned into consensus sequences, reads with shared molecular identifiers were discarded. CDR3 identification, clonotype clustering and error correction used MiTCR with a Q25 quality threshold and the strictest error-elimination algorithm. A nonparametric unseen species model using Euler transformation provided a lower-bound estimate of total TCR beta diversity. TCRdb itself trimmed the public reads at Q25 with fastp, ran MiXCR and retained productive beta chains. A single entry per CDR3 protein holds the most common genes and DNA from its merged rows. For this entry, the V and J calls and clone size follow TCRdb and not the study's own pipeline. This sample comprises about 1.8 million distinct CDR3 sequences, about 49% of them detected only once. The ten largest clonotypes hold approximately 2.1% of the sample.

Recombination linked TRBV4-3 to TRBJ2-3; a stretch of 8 junction bases matches TRBD1. Material for sequencing was blood. The clonotype originates from a woman in her forties in good health. The CDR3 protein is CASSQGSFRKTWRTGLDTDTQYF. In nucleotide form, the sequence is TGCGCCAGCAGCCAAGGATCATTCCGGAAGACATGGCGGACAGGGCTGGACACAGATACGCAGTATTTT.